These T cell receptor beta chains were read from a single sample in a study of shared T cell receptors in the human thymus. Clones were read by immunoSEQ multiplex PCR, and TCRdb kept only the in-frame ones, dropping some. The sample includes over 450,000 clones, around 78% of them seen just once. These data are also associated with another study on human thymus T cells.

Input material: thymocytes. The receptors were sampled from a boy in the first two years of life with a congenital heart defect. Each CDR3 is given with its conserved first and last residue. D genes are given only for firm matches. Where a row states a size, it is once, few, many or the class of an expanded clone; other rows omit it.

CDR3aa: CASSEKTARSQPQHF; CDR3nt: TGTGCCAGCAGTGAAAAAACGGCGAGGAGTCAGCCCCAGCATTTT; d_gene: .; v_gene: TRBV6-1; abundance: .; j_gene: TRBJ1-5
CDR3aa: CASSANRFGYGYTF; CDR3nt: TGTGCCAGCAGCGCCAACAGGTTTGGCTATGGCTACACCTTC; d_gene: .; v_gene: TRBV7-9; abundance: .; j_gene: TRBJ1-2
CDR3aa: CASRRGKNIQYF; CDR3nt: TGTGCCAGCCGGCGCGGCAAAAACATTCAGTACTTC; d_gene: .; v_gene: TRBV11-3; abundance: .; j_gene: TRBJ2-4
CDR3aa: CASSLWGPWVGGYEQYF; CDR3nt: TGTGCCAGCAGTTTATGGGGACCCTGGGTGGGAGGGTACGAGCAGTACTTC; d_gene: TRBD2; v_gene: TRBV28; abundance: few; j_gene: TRBJ2-7
CDR3aa: CASSSNRDRDGYTF; CDR3nt: TGCGCCAGCAGCTCCAACCGGGACAGGGATGGCTACACCTTC; d_gene: TRBD1; v_gene: TRBV5-1; abundance: .; j_gene: TRBJ1-2
CDR3aa: CAIKDRGFGYEQYF; CDR3nt: TGTGCCATCAAGGACAGGGGGTTTGGCTACGAGCAGTACTTC; d_gene: TRBD1; v_gene: TRBV10-3; abundance: .; j_gene: TRBJ2-7
CDR3aa: CAAGLAGGVPSYNEQFF; CDR3nt: TGTGCGGCGGGACTAGCGGGAGGAGTTCCCTCCTACAATGAGCAGTTCTTC; d_gene: TRBD2; v_gene: TRBV19; abundance: .; j_gene: TRBJ2-1
CDR3aa: CASSQIPEGRETQYF; CDR3nt: TGTGCCAGCAGCCAAATTCCGGAGGGCCGTGAGACCCAGTACTTC; d_gene: .; v_gene: TRBV6-5; abundance: once; j_gene: TRBJ2-5
CDR3aa: CASSDQGVPYEQYF; CDR3nt: TGTGCCAGCAGCGATCAGGGGGTTCCCTACGAGCAGTACTTC; d_gene: TRBD1; v_gene: TRBV11-2; abundance: .; j_gene: TRBJ2-7
CDR3aa: CAWSVQPGLAASGTDTQYF; CDR3nt: TGTGCCTGGAGTGTCCAACCGGGACTAGCGGCTAGTGGCACAGATACGCAGTATTTT; d_gene: TRBD2; v_gene: TRBV30; abundance: .; j_gene: TRBJ2-3
CDR3aa: CASSYRDRGSQPQHF; CDR3nt: TGTGCCAGCAGTTACCGGGACAGGGGTTCTCAGCCCCAGCATTTT; d_gene: TRBD1; v_gene: TRBV6-6; abundance: .; j_gene: TRBJ1-5
CDR3aa: CASSLQGGQETQYF; CDR3nt: TGTGCCAGCAGTCTACAGGGGGGGCAAGAGACCCAGTACTTC; d_gene: .; v_gene: TRBV28; abundance: .; j_gene: TRBJ2-5
CDR3aa: CASSSGTSVMTGELFF; CDR3nt: TGCGCCAGCAGCTCAGGGACTAGCGTCATGACCGGGGAGCTGTTTTTT; d_gene: TRBD2; v_gene: TRBV5-1; abundance: .; j_gene: TRBJ2-2
CDR3aa: CASSQVSGGEDVQGYTF; CDR3nt: TGCGCCAGCAGCCAAGTTTCGGGGGGCGAGGACGTCCAGGGCTACACCTTC; d_gene: .; v_gene: TRBV4-3; abundance: .; j_gene: TRBJ1-2
CDR3aa: CASGRRDRGAEQYF; CDR3nt: TGTGCTAGTGGCCGCCGGGACAGGGGGGCCGAGCAGTACTTC; d_gene: TRBD1; v_gene: TRBV12-5; abundance: .; j_gene: TRBJ2-7
CDR3aa: CASSLGGQRRGYTF; CDR3nt: TGTGCCAGCAGCTTAGGGGGACAGCGACGTGGCTACACCTTC; d_gene: TRBD1; v_gene: TRBV5-6; abundance: .; j_gene: TRBJ1-2
CDR3aa: CASSLRLAGKKCEQYF; CDR3nt: TGTGCCAGCAGCTTGCGACTAGCGGGAAAGAAGTGCGAGCAGTACTTC; d_gene: TRBD2; v_gene: TRBV5-6; abundance: .; j_gene: TRBJ2-7
CDR3aa: CASSLGLMYQETQYF; CDR3nt: TGCGCCAGCAGCTTGGGGCTGATGTACCAAGAGACCCAGTACTTC; d_gene: .; v_gene: TRBV5-1; abundance: .; j_gene: TRBJ2-5
CDR3aa: CASSQDAGLNEKLFF; CDR3nt: TGTGCCAGCAGCCAAGACGCAGGGCTGAATGAAAAACTGTTTTTT; d_gene: .; v_gene: TRBV14; abundance: few; j_gene: TRBJ1-4
CDR3aa: CASVSRGPDLEKSNQPQHF; CDR3nt: TGTGCCAGCGTAAGCAGGGGGCCTGACCTAGAAAAGTCCAATCAGCCCCAGCATTTT; d_gene: TRBD1; v_gene: TRBV6-4; abundance: .; j_gene: TRBJ1-5
CDR3aa: CASSVFLGRPTEAFF; CDR3nt: TGTGCCAGCAGTGTTTTTTTAGGGAGACCCACTGAAGCTTTCTTT; d_gene: .; v_gene: TRBV6-5; abundance: .; j_gene: TRBJ1-1
CDR3aa: CASSPGTSGPNEQFF; CDR3nt: TGTGCCAGCAGCCCCGGGACTAGCGGGCCGAATGAGCAGTTCTTC; d_gene: TRBD2; v_gene: TRBV7-2; abundance: few; j_gene: TRBJ2-1
CDR3aa: CASSLWGTSGRGRDTQYF; CDR3nt: TGTGCCAGCAGTTTATGGGGGACTAGCGGGAGGGGCCGAGATACGCAGTATTTT; d_gene: TRBD2; v_gene: TRBV27; abundance: once; j_gene: TRBJ2-3
CDR3aa: CASSTQIATNEKLFF; CDR3nt: TGTGCCAGCAGCACACAGATAGCAACTAATGAAAAACTGTTTTTT; d_gene: .; v_gene: TRBV5-8; abundance: few; j_gene: TRBJ1-4
CDR3aa: CASSFPGTSGGEGETQYF; CDR3nt: TGTGCCAGCAGCTTCCCTGGGACTAGCGGGGGGGAGGGGGAGACCCAGTACTTC; d_gene: TRBD2; v_gene: TRBV11-2; abundance: .; j_gene: TRBJ2-5
CDR3aa: CASTVSGTPNTEAFF; CDR3nt: TGTGCCAGCACCGTATCCGGGACACCGAACACTGAAGCTTTCTTT; d_gene: .; v_gene: TRBV7-9; abundance: .; j_gene: TRBJ1-1
CDR3aa: CASSRHGLPGYTGELFF; CDR3nt: TGTGCCAGCAGCCGCCACGGGCTGCCGGGGTACACCGGGGAGCTGTTTTTT; d_gene: .; v_gene: TRBV13; abundance: .; j_gene: TRBJ2-2
CDR3aa: CASSLGTGTSDFGAYEQYF; CDR3nt: TGTGCCAGCAGCTTAGGGACCGGGACTAGCGACTTCGGGGCCTACGAGCAGTACTTC; d_gene: TRBD2; v_gene: TRBV7-8; abundance: .; j_gene: TRBJ2-7
CDR3aa: CASSEVGDPGANVLTF; CDR3nt: TGTGCCAGCAGTGAAGTCGGGGATCCTGGGGCCAACGTCCTGACTTTC; d_gene: .; v_gene: TRBV6-1; abundance: .; j_gene: TRBJ2-6
CDR3aa: CASSRRLQGGLFNEQFF; CDR3nt: TGTGCCAGCAGCCGCCGATTACAGGGAGGGCTCTTCAATGAGCAGTTCTTC; d_gene: .; v_gene: TRBV14; abundance: .; j_gene: TRBJ2-1
CDR3aa: CASTYPGQGNYGYTF; CDR3nt: TGTGCCAGCACCTACCCGGGACAGGGGAACTATGGCTACACCTTC; d_gene: TRBD1; v_gene: TRBV28; abundance: .; j_gene: TRBJ1-2
CDR3aa: CASSLSGTGGEQYF; CDR3nt: TGTGCCAGCAGTTTATCCGGGACAGGGGGCGAGCAGTACTTC; d_gene: TRBD1; v_gene: TRBV27; abundance: .; j_gene: TRBJ2-7
CDR3aa: CASSLAPGLADNEQFF; CDR3nt: TGCGCCAGCAGCTTGGCCCCGGGACTAGCGGACAATGAGCAGTTCTTC; d_gene: TRBD2; v_gene: TRBV5-1; abundance: .; j_gene: TRBJ2-1
CDR3aa: CASSLELAGPDTQYF; CDR3nt: TGTGCCAGCAGCTTAGAACTAGCGGGTCCAGATACGCAGTATTTT; d_gene: TRBD2; v_gene: TRBV13; abundance: .; j_gene: TRBJ2-3
CDR3aa: CASSEKLKRLAGPNEQFF; CDR3nt: TGCGCCAGCAGTGAAAAACTGAAGAGACTAGCGGGCCCCAATGAGCAGTTCTTC; d_gene: TRBD2; v_gene: TRBV10-2; abundance: once; j_gene: TRBJ2-1
CDR3aa: CASSPRLAGGLPGGDTQYF; CDR3nt: TGCGCCAGCAGCCCTCGACTAGCGGGAGGGCTCCCGGGGGGAGATACGCAGTATTTT; d_gene: TRBD2; v_gene: TRBV5-1; abundance: .; j_gene: TRBJ2-3
CDR3aa: CASSPHGLAPNGYNEQFF; CDR3nt: TGTGCCAGCAGCCCCCATGGACTAGCCCCTAACGGCTACAATGAGCAGTTCTTC; d_gene: TRBD2; v_gene: TRBV9; abundance: .; j_gene: TRBJ2-1
CDR3aa: CASSLDGSGTSYEQYF; CDR3nt: TGTGCCAGCAGCTTAGACGGAAGCGGGACGTCCTACGAGCAGTACTTC; d_gene: TRBD2; v_gene: TRBV11-2; abundance: .; j_gene: TRBJ2-7
CDR3aa: CSVGKGAGEKLFF; CDR3nt: TGCAGCGTTGGAAAGGGGGCCGGTGAAAAACTGTTTTTT; d_gene: TRBD1; v_gene: TRBV29-1; abundance: .; j_gene: TRBJ1-4
CDR3aa: CASSRGGSSYNEQFF; CDR3nt: TGTGCCAGCAGTCGGGGGGGTAGCTCCTACAATGAGCAGTTCTTC; d_gene: TRBD2; v_gene: TRBV11-3; abundance: .; j_gene: TRBJ2-1
CDR3aa: CASSDIGGGDNEQFF; CDR3nt: TGTGCCAGCAGTGATATTGGAGGGGGGGACAATGAGCAGTTCTTC; d_gene: .; v_gene: TRBV25-1; abundance: .; j_gene: TRBJ2-1
CDR3aa: CASSESQGAGANVLTF; CDR3nt: TGCGCCAGCAGTGAGTCACAGGGAGCTGGGGCCAACGTCCTGACTTTC; d_gene: .; v_gene: TRBV10-2; abundance: few; j_gene: TRBJ2-6
CDR3aa: CASSLGSTGKSSYEQYF; CDR3nt: TGCGCCAGCAGCTTGGGGTCGACAGGGAAGAGCTCCTACGAGCAGTACTTC; d_gene: TRBD1; v_gene: TRBV5-1; abundance: .; j_gene: TRBJ2-7
CDR3aa: CASSQVPSCYPYEQYF; CDR3nt: TGCGCCAGCAGCCAAGTCCCCAGTTGTTATCCCTACGAGCAGTACTTC; d_gene: .; v_gene: TRBV4-3; abundance: .; j_gene: TRBJ2-7
CDR3aa: CASLMGGEGRHEQYF; CDR3nt: TGCGCCAGCCTCATGGGCGGGGAGGGCCGCCACGAGCAGTACTTC; d_gene: TRBD2; v_gene: TRBV10-2; abundance: .; j_gene: TRBJ2-7
CDR3aa: CASSLEIRGAETQYF; CDR3nt: TGTGCCAGCAGCTTAGAAATCCGGGGGGCAGAGACCCAGTACTTC; d_gene: .; v_gene: TRBV13; abundance: .; j_gene: TRBJ2-5
CDR3aa: CASSQDRGGSYNEQFF; CDR3nt: TGTGCCAGCAGCCAAGATCGGGGTGGATCCTACAATGAGCAGTTCTTC; d_gene: .; v_gene: TRBV4-2; abundance: .; j_gene: TRBJ2-1
CDR3aa: CASSWTGYNEQFF; CDR3nt: TGTGCCAGCAGCTGGACAGGGTATAATGAGCAGTTCTTC; d_gene: TRBD1; v_gene: TRBV27; abundance: .; j_gene: TRBJ2-1
CDR3aa: CASSPGETGLGDEQFF; CDR3nt: TGTGCCAGCAGTCCCGGAGAGACAGGCCTTGGGGATGAGCAGTTCTTC; d_gene: .; v_gene: TRBV11-2; abundance: .; j_gene: TRBJ2-1
CDR3aa: CASSLAGGGENETQYF; CDR3nt: TGTGCCAGCAGCTTAGCGGGAGGGGGGGAGAATGAGACCCAGTACTTC; d_gene: .; v_gene: TRBV7-6; abundance: .; j_gene: TRBJ2-5
CDR3aa: CASRPGGLPGLEYEQYF; CDR3nt: TGTGCCAGCCGACCGGGAGGGCTTCCGGGACTAGAATACGAGCAGTACTTC; d_gene: TRBD2; v_gene: TRBV28; abundance: .; j_gene: TRBJ2-7
CDR3aa: CASVDGGTYEQYF; CDR3nt: TGTGCCAGCGTAGATGGCGGGACCTACGAGCAGTACTTC; d_gene: .; v_gene: TRBV6-5; abundance: .; j_gene: TRBJ2-7
CDR3aa: CASSPGSRTKEQYF; CDR3nt: TGTGCCAGCAGCCCCGGTAGTAGGACTAAAGAGCAGTACTTC; d_gene: .; v_gene: TRBV4-2; abundance: .; j_gene: TRBJ2-7
CDR3aa: CASSLLTGGNTEAFF; CDR3nt: TGTGCCAGCAGCTTACTTACGGGGGGGAACACTGAAGCTTTCTTT; d_gene: .; v_gene: TRBV7-9; abundance: .; j_gene: TRBJ1-1
CDR3aa: CASSIYIGGGYEQYF; CDR3nt: TGTGCCAGCAGCATATATATCGGGGGGGGATACGAGCAGTACTTC; d_gene: TRBD2; v_gene: TRBV28; abundance: .; j_gene: TRBJ2-7
CDR3aa: CATASVPNTEAFF; CDR3nt: TGTGCCACCGCCTCGGTCCCGAACACTGAAGCTTTCTTT; d_gene: .; v_gene: TRBV27; abundance: .; j_gene: TRBJ1-1
CDR3aa: CSVEREARNEQFF; CDR3nt: TGCAGCGTTGAACGGGAGGCCAGAAATGAGCAGTTCTTC; d_gene: TRBD2; v_gene: TRBV29-1; abundance: .; j_gene: TRBJ2-1
CDR3aa: CAWTLAASGEENTGELFF; CDR3nt: TGTGCCTGGACTTTGGCAGCTAGCGGGGAGGAAAACACCGGGGAGCTGTTTTTT; d_gene: TRBD2; v_gene: TRBV30; abundance: .; j_gene: TRBJ2-2
CDR3aa: CASSAGYRTGELFF; CDR3nt: TGTGCCAGCAGTGCAGGGTATAGGACCGGGGAGCTGTTTTTT; d_gene: .; v_gene: TRBV27; abundance: .; j_gene: TRBJ2-2